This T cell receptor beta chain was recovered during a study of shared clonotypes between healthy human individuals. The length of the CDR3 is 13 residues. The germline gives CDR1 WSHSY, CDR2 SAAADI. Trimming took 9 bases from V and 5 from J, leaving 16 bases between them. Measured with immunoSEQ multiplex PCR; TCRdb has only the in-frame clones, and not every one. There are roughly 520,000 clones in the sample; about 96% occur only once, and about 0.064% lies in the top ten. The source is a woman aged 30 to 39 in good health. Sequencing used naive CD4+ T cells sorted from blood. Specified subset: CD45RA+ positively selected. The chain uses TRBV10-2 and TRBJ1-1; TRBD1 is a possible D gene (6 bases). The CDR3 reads CASQIDRITEAFF. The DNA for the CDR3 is TGCGCCAGTCAGATTGACAGGATAACTGAAGCTTTCTTT.